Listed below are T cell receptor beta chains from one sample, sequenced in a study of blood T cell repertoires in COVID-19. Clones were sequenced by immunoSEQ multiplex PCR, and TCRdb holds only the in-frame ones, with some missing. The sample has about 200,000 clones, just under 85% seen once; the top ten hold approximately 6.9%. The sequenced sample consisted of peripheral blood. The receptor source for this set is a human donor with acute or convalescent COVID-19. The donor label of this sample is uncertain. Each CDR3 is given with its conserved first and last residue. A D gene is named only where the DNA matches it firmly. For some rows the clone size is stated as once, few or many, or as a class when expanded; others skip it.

CDR3nt: TGTGCCAGCAGTACAGGGGCGACACTCGCGAAGACCCAGTACTTC; CDR3aa: CASSTGATLAKTQYF; abundance: NA; j_gene: TRBJ2-5; v_gene: TRBV6-2/TRBV6-3; d_gene: TRBD1
CDR3nt: TGCAGCGAGATGACAGGGGGCGCGCAGACCCAGTACTTC; CDR3aa: CSEMTGGAQTQYF; abundance: NA; j_gene: TRBJ2-5; v_gene: TRBV29-1; d_gene: TRBD1
CDR3nt: TGTGCCAGCAGCTTTTCAGGGGGCGCGGGTGGCTACACCTTC; CDR3aa: CASSFSGGAGGYTF; abundance: few; j_gene: TRBJ1-2; v_gene: TRBV7-2; d_gene: TRBD1
CDR3nt: TGTGCCTGGAGTCCGGACAGTAACACTGAAGCTTTCTTT; CDR3aa: CAWSPDSNTEAFF; abundance: NA; j_gene: TRBJ1-1; v_gene: TRBV30; d_gene: NA
CDR3nt: TGCACCAGCAGCCAAGACTTGACAGGGCACACTGAAGCTTTCTTT; CDR3aa: CTSSQDLTGHTEAFF; abundance: few; j_gene: TRBJ1-1; v_gene: TRBV1; d_gene: NA
CDR3nt: TGTGCCTGGAGTGGAGGCGGACTAGCGGGAGGGAGCTCCTACAATGAGCAGTTCTTC; CDR3aa: CAWSGGGLAGGSSYNEQFF; abundance: NA; j_gene: TRBJ2-1; v_gene: TRBV30; d_gene: TRBD2
CDR3nt: TGTGCCAGCAGTTTAAGGTGGACAGGGGCCGGGGAGCTGTTTTTT; CDR3aa: CASSLRWTGAGELFF; abundance: NA; j_gene: TRBJ2-2; v_gene: TRBV27; d_gene: TRBD1
CDR3nt: TGTGCCAGCAGCACCACACACCGGGAGCGAGAAGAGACCCAGTACTTC; CDR3aa: CASSTTHREREETQYF; abundance: NA; j_gene: TRBJ2-5; v_gene: TRBV7-9; d_gene: NA
CDR3nt: TGTGCCAGCACCGACACAGGGAAGAACACCGGGGAGCTGTTTTTT; CDR3aa: CASTDTGKNTGELFF; abundance: NA; j_gene: TRBJ2-2; v_gene: TRBV25-1; d_gene: NA
CDR3nt: TGTGCCAGCAGCTCCACAGATATGAACACTGAAGCTTTCTTT; CDR3aa: CASSSTDMNTEAFF; abundance: NA; j_gene: TRBJ1-1; v_gene: TRBV11-1; d_gene: NA
CDR3nt: TGTGCCAGCAGCCTGACAGTCGAAAAACTGTTTTTT; CDR3aa: CASSLTVEKLFF; abundance: NA; j_gene: TRBJ1-4; v_gene: TRBV2; d_gene: NA
CDR3nt: TGTGCCTCCAATAGAGGAGATAGCAATCAGCCCCAGCATTTT; CDR3aa: CASNRGDSNQPQHF; abundance: NA; j_gene: TRBJ1-5; v_gene: TRBV19; d_gene: NA
CDR3nt: TGTGCCACCAGTGACCCCCGTAGCGGGAGGGCGACCGGGGAGCTGTTTTTT; CDR3aa: CATSDPRSGRATGELFF; abundance: NA; j_gene: TRBJ2-2; v_gene: TRBV24-1; d_gene: TRBD2
CDR3nt: TGTGCCAGCCGGACAGTAACCTACGAGCAGTACTTC; CDR3aa: CASRTVTYEQYF; abundance: few; j_gene: TRBJ2-7; v_gene: TRBV27; d_gene: NA
CDR3nt: TGTGCCAGTAGTTATACAGGGGGCGCAGGCAATCAGCCCCAGCATTTT; CDR3aa: CASSYTGGAGNQPQHF; abundance: NA; j_gene: TRBJ1-5; v_gene: TRBV19; d_gene: TRBD1